These 14 T cell receptor beta chains came from one sample sequenced in a study of shared clonotypes between healthy human individuals. Sequencing was performed with immunoSEQ multiplex PCR; in TCRdb, only in-frame clones are kept and a portion is missing. This sample yields 2,500,000 or so clones, of which 85% to 95% are seen a single time; approximately 0.4% belongs to the top ten. Input material: naive CD4+ T cells from PBMCs. Specified subset: CD45RA+ positively selected. Every receptor here comes from a man younger than 35 in good health. Some clones in this sample may be carry-over from other donors' samples.

V is TRBV5-6 and J is TRBJ2-1; D perhaps matches TRBD1 (6 bases). Germline V lookup: CDR1 SGHDT, CDR2 YYEEEE. The length of the CDR3 is 17 residues. The V end was cut by 4 bases, the J end by 0 bases, with 17 bases between. CDR3 nucleotide sequence: TGTGCCAGCAGCGCCCCCTATACAGGGAGCTCCTACAATGAGCAGTTCTTC. This encodes CASSAPYTGSSYNEQFF. The variable domain in full, with the rest retrieved from reference TRBV5-6 and TRBJ2-1, is DAGVTQSPTHLIKTRGQQVTLRCSPKSGHDTVSWYQQALGQGPQFIFQYYEEEERQRGNFPDRFSGHQFPNYSSELNVNALLLGDSALYLCASSAPYTGSSYNEQFFGPGTRLTVL.

This CDR3 reads CASSSGGGYTEQYF. The CDR3 DNA reads as TGTGCCAGCAGCTCCGGTGGGGGATACACCGAGCAGTACTTC. This sequence joins TRBV6-5 and TRBJ2-7; D tentatively reads TRBD1 or TRBD2 (5 bases each). Germline lookup yields CDR1 MNHEY and CDR2 SVGAGI. The CDR3 covers 14 residues. Trimming took off 6 bases at V and 6 bases at J, with 18 bases between the two ends.

This chain's CDR3 is CAISESIGEGNQPQHF. In DNA, the CDR3 is TGTGCCATCAGTGAGTCGATCGGCGAGGGCAATCAGCCCCAGCATTTT. This chain links TRBV10-3 with TRBJ1-5; no firm D call. The CDR3 is made up of 16 amino acids. CDR1 ENHRY and CDR2 SYGVKD come from the germline V gene. The V and J ends lost 0 bases and 2 bases respectively, with 11 bases between them.

The chain couples TRBV5-1 to TRBJ2-3, with TRBD2 identical over 7 bases. V was clipped by 8 bases and J by 2 bases; unmatched bases: 11. The CDR3 loop spans 15 amino acids. The germline CDR1 and CDR2 sequences are SGHRS and YFSETQ. The CDR3 reads CASIPGLEPTDTQYF. The CDR3 nucleotides read TGCGCCAGTATCCCCGGACTAGAGCCCACAGATACGCAGTATTTT.

V is TRBV6-5 and J is TRBJ1-1; D is unresolved. This CDR3 has 13 amino acids. Trimming shortened V by 5 bases and J by 1 base, and 8 bases separated the two germline ends. Looked up from germline, CDR1 is MNHEY and CDR2 is SVGAGI. The CDR3 spells CASSRSSNTEAFF. The CDR3, as DNA: TGTGCCAGCAGTCGTTCTTCGAACACTGAAGCTTTCTTT.

The chain uses TRBV7-6 and TRBJ1-3; D remains unclear. With 0 bases removed from V and 4 bases from J, the gap between germline ends came to 16 bases. CDR3 length: 17 amino acids. The germline V gene has CDR1 SGHVS and CDR2 FNYEAQ. CDR3 coding DNA: TGTGCCAGCAGCTTAGCGAATGCAGGACCGATGGGAAACACCATATATTTT. This translates into CASSLANAGPMGNTIYF.

CDR3 bases: TGTGCCAGCAGCCCACCGGGACCGGGCTACGAGCAGTACTTC. Residues: CASSPPGPGYEQYF. This chain connects TRBV28 to TRBJ2-7; D tentatively fits TRBD1 or TRBD2 (5 bases each). The CDR3 spans 14 residues. The germline gives CDR1 MDHEN, CDR2 SYDVKM. V lost 6 bases to trimming and J lost 3 bases, with 15 bases between them.

This chain links TRBV5-4 with TRBJ2-2; no clear D. Germline CDR1 is SGHNT and CDR2 is YYREEE (reference sequence). With 3 bases removed from V and 1 base from J, the gap between germline ends came to 13 bases. The CDR3 is 16 amino acids. CDR3 sequence: CASSSRAAGNTGELFF. CDR3 bases: TGTGCCAGCAGCTCCCGGGCGGCAGGGAACACCGGGGAGCTGTTTTTT.

This chain connects TRBV25-1 to TRBJ1-5; 10 nucleotides match TRBD1. After removal of 7 bases from V and 7 bases from J, the junction contained 10 bases not matched to a gene. Germline V CDR1 and CDR2: MGHDK, SYGVNS. There are 15 residues in the CDR3. This chain's CDR3 is CASKGDRGPDQPQHF. DNA for the CDR3: TGTGCCAGCAAGGGGGACAGGGGACCGGACCAGCCCCAGCATTTT.

The chain joins TRBV30 to TRBJ2-4; D possibly corresponds to TRBD2 (6 bases). V gave up 1 base and J gave up 15 bases, with 13 bases separating them. Germline-derived CDR1 and CDR2 are GTSNPN and SVGIG (reference sequence). The CDR3 length is 11 residues. This chain's CDR3 is CAWSGEVAPYF. As DNA, the CDR3 is TGTGCCTGGAGTGGGGAGGTTGCCCCGTACTTC.

This rearrangement joins TRBV7-2 to TRBJ2-1; tentative D call: TRBD1 (6 bases). From germline, CDR1 is SGHTA and CDR2 FQGNSA. The CDR3 is 16 residues long. Trimming took 5 bases from V and 1 from J, leaving 15 bases between them. DNA for the CDR3: TGTGCCAGCAGCAAACAACCTGGACAGTCCTACAATGAGCAGTTCTTC. Its protein product is CASSKQPGQSYNEQFF.

This chain links TRBV28 with TRBJ1-2; tentative D call: TRBD1 (5 bases). The ends were cut back, 2 bases at V and 0 bases at J, with 16 bases in the middle. Germline V gene lookup returns CDR1 MDHEN and CDR2 SYDVKM. The CDR3 has 17 residues. CDR3 region: CASSLGGATLANYGYTF. CDR3 bases: TGTGCCAGCAGTTTAGGAGGGGCAACTTTAGCTAACTATGGCTACACCTTC.

The chain employs TRBV12-5 and TRBJ2-1; TRBD2 might be the D (5 bases). This CDR3 region has 12 residues. Germline CDR1 is LGHNT and CDR2 is FRNRAP. Trimming removed 6 bases at V and 8 bases at J, with 11 bases between. CDR3 nucleotides: TGTGCTAGTGGCTACGACGGGGATGAGCAGTTCTTC. This codes for CASGYDGDEQFF.

This clone was observed a few times. This chain joins TRBV19 and TRBJ1-5; D is uncertain. This CDR3 contains 14 residues. The germline CDR1 and CDR2 sequences are LNHDA and SQIVND (reference sequence). V shed 6 bases and J shed 0 bases, with 9 bases lying between them. The CDR3 protein is CASRNQYSNQPQHF. The CDR3 DNA is TGTGCCAGTAGAAATCAGTATAGCAATCAGCCCCAGCATTTT. The whole variable domain, filled in from reference TRBV19 and TRBJ1-5, reads DGGITQSPKYLFRKEGQNVTLSCEQNLNHDAMYWYRQDPGQGLRLIYYSQIVNDFQKGDIAEGYSVSREKKESFPLTVTSAQKNPTAFYLCASRNQYSNQPQHFGDGTRLSIL.